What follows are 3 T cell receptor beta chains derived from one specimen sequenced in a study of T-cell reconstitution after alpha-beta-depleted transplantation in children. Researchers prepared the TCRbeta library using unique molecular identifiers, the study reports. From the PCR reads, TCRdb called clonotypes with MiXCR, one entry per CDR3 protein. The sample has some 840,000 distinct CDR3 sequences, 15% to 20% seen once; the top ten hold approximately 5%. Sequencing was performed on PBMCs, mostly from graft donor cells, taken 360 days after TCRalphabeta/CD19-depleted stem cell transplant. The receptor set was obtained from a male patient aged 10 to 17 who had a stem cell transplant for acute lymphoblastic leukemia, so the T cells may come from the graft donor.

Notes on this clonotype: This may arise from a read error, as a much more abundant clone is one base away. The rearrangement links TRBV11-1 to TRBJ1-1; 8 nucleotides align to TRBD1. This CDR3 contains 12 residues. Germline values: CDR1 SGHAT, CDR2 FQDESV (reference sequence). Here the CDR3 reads CSSSYRDREAFF. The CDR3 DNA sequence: TGTTCCAGCAGCTACCGGGACAGGGAAGCTTTCTTT.

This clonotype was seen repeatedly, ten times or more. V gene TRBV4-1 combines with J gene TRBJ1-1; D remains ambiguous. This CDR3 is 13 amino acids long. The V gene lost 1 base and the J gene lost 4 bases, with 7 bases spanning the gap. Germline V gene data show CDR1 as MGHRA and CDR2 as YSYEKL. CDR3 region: CASSQVGVTEAFF. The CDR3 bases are TGCGCCAGCAGCCAAGTTGGGGTCACTGAAGCTTTCTTT.

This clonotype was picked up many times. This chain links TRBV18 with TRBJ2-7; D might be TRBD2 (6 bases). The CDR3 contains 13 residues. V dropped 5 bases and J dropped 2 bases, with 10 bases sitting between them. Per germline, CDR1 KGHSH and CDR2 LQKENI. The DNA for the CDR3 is TGTGCCAGCTCAGGAGGGACCACCTACGAGCAGTACTTC. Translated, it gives CASSGGTTYEQYF.